The rows below give T cell receptor beta chains drawn from one sample of a study of cytomegalovirus exposure and HLA in healthy donors. Generated by immunoSEQ multiplex PCR, the TCRdb table keeps only in-frame clones and is missing some. The sample includes approximately 130,000 clones, roughly 79% of them seen just once. Sequencing was performed on PBMCs. The receptors originated from a boy aged 2 to 10 in good health and CMV-seronegative. CDR3s include the opening cysteine and the closing phenylalanine or tryptophan. Each record gives: D gene, J gene, clone size, V gene, CDR3 DNA, CDR3 protein. D genes are given only for firm matches. A clone size is listed for some rows: how often the clone was seen (once, few, many), or a class if it is expanded.

>.|TRBJ2-7|.|TRBV5-1
TGCGCCAGCAGCCCTCGACAGGACTTACTCTACGAGCAGTACTTC
CASSPRQDLLYEQYF
>.|TRBJ2-7|.|TRBV30
TGCGCCTGGAGTAAGGGGCTCAACGAGCAGTACTTC
CAWSKGLNEQYF
>.|TRBJ2-3|few|TRBV2
TGTGCCAGCAGTGAAGGGTTAAGGGGGATCGTTGGTTCGCAGTATTTT
CASSEGLRGIVGSQYF
>.|TRBJ1-5|.|TRBV23-1
TGCGCCAGCCGGACTGCCGGGCCAGTCATGAGGCCCCAGCATTTT
CASRTAGPVMRPQHF
>.|TRBJ2-2|.|TRBV10-1
TGCGCCAGCAGTCCCAGCGGGCTCACCGGGGAGCTGTTTTTT
CASSPSGLTGELFF
>TRBD2|TRBJ2-1|.|TRBV5-4
TGTGCCAGCAGCTCAGGACTAGCGGGGAACAATGAGCAGTTCTTC
CASSSGLAGNNEQFF
>.|TRBJ1-5|few|TRBV27
TGTGCCAGCAGTTCCCAGACAGCGCTTCAGCCCCAGCATTTT
CASSSQTALQPQHF
>.|TRBJ2-3|.|TRBV10-1
TGCGCCAGCAGTGAGGAGGAAGACACAGATACGCAGTATTTT
CASSEEEDTDTQYF
>TRBD1|TRBJ1-4|once|TRBV5-4
TGTGCCAGCAGCTTGATGGGGGACAGGGGGGGAAATGAAAAACTGTTTTTT
CASSLMGDRGGNEKLFF
>.|TRBJ2-3|.|TRBV29-1
TGCAGCGTTGAGAGTCGGGAGCTAGATACGCAGTATTTT
CSVESRELDTQYF
>.|TRBJ2-3|.|TRBV10-3
TGTGCCATCTCCAGGGCGCGCCTTCGCACAGATACGCAGTATTTT
CAISRARLRTDTQYF
>.|TRBJ2-3|.|TRBV11-3
TGTGCCAGCAGTCTCGACACAACTAGCACAGATACGCAGTATTTT
CASSLDTTSTDTQYF
>TRBD1|TRBJ1-1|.|TRBV7-9
TGTGCCAGCAGCCCACGACAGGGGGGTTATTCCACTGAAGCTTTCTTT
CASSPRQGGYSTEAFF
>.|TRBJ2-7|.|TRBV30
TGTGCCTGGAGTACTGCTTACGAGCAGTACTTC
CAWSTAYEQYF
>TRBD1|TRBJ1-1|once|TRBV6-1
TGTGCCAGCAGGAAAACAGGGGGGGCTTTCTTT
CASRKTGGAFF
>.|TRBJ2-2|.|TRBV7-8
TGTGCCAGCAGCTCCACAGGGCACACCGGGGAGCTGTTTTTT
CASSSTGHTGELFF
>.|TRBJ1-6|few|TRBV18
TGTGCCAGCTCACCACTTGGGCTCTTGAATTCACCCCTCCACTTT
CASSPLGLLNSPLHF
>.|TRBJ1-6|.|TRBV30
TGTGCCCTGGTCGAGTGGGCTTCTTCACCCCTCCACTTT
CALVEWASSPLHF
>.|TRBJ2-1|few|TRBV6-1
TGTGCCAGTCAGGGACTGTCCCTTTCGGATGAGCAGTTCTTC
CASQGLSLSDEQFF
>TRBD2|TRBJ2-1|.|TRBV4-3
TGCGCCAGCAGCCAACTTAGCGGGGGGTCCTACAATGAGCAGTTCTTC
CASSQLSGGSYNEQFF
>.|TRBJ1-2|once|TRBV10-3
TGTGCCTCCCGTGGGGCCGGCTATGGCTACACCTTC
CASRGAGYGYTF
>TRBD2|TRBJ2-3|once|TRBV5-6
TGTGCCAGCAGCTGGGGACTAGCTGGGGGAGATACGCAGTATTTT
CASSWGLAGGDTQYF
>TRBD1|TRBJ2-3|.|TRBV6-1
TGTGCCAGCAGTGAAGTGCCAGGGGGCCAGACTGGGAGCACAGATACGCAGTATTTT
CASSEVPGGQTGSTDTQYF
>.|TRBJ2-1|.|TRBV7-9
TGTGCCAGCAGCTCCGGGAACTCCTACAATGAGCAGTTCTTC
CASSSGNSYNEQFF
>.|TRBJ2-3|.|TRBV30
TGTGTCATCCTCCGGGGGACAGATACGCAGTATTTT
CVILRGTDTQYF
>TRBD1|TRBJ2-7|.|TRBV7-9
TGTGCCAGCATCCTGGTGGGACAGGGGGCGTCGGGCGAGCAGTACTTC
CASILVGQGASGEQYF
>TRBD2|TRBJ2-4|.|TRBV18
TGTGCCAGCTTCGCTCCTGTAGCGGGAGGGCGGAACATTCAGTACTTC
CASFAPVAGGRNIQYF
>TRBD1|TRBJ1-5|.|TRBV7-9
TGTGCCAGCAGCTTAACAGGGGGCGGGCAGCCCCAGCATTTT
CASSLTGGGQPQHF
>.|TRBJ1-5|.|TRBV6-5
TGTGCCAGCTCAACGGGGGGAGGGCGGCAGCCCCAGCATTTT
CASSTGGGRQPQHF
>.|TRBJ1-1|once|TRBV7-2
TGTGCCAGCAGCCGGGGGGGGACTGAAGCTTTCTTT
CASSRGGTEAFF
>.|TRBJ1-2|.|TRBV5-1
TGCGCCAGCAGCGGCGACAGGTATGGCTACACCTTC
CASSGDRYGYTF
>TRBD1|TRBJ2-1|.|TRBV5-1
TGCGCCAGCAGCCCCGACAGGGGGGTCGACAATGAGCAGTTCTTC
CASSPDRGVDNEQFF
>.|TRBJ2-1|.|TRBV25-1
TGTGCCAGCAGTGAGACGGGAAATGAGCAGTTCTTC
CASSETGNEQFF
>TRBD2|TRBJ2-1|.|TRBV5-1
TGCGCCAGCAGCCAGTGGACTAGACCGGGGAACAATGAGCAGTTCTTC
CASSQWTRPGNNEQFF
>.|TRBJ1-1|.|TRBV14
TGTGCCAGCAGCCTTTACAGGTCCATGAACACTGAAGCTTTCTTT
CASSLYRSMNTEAFF
>.|TRBJ2-2|.|TRBV6-4
TGTGCCAGCAGCGCCCTTGAGACCGGGGAGCTGTTTTTT
CASSALETGELFF
>TRBD1|TRBJ1-2|.|TRBV4-1
TGCGCCAGCAGCCAAGTAACAGGGGACTATGGCTACACCTTC
CASSQVTGDYGYTF
>TRBD2|TRBJ2-3|.|TRBV5-1
TGCGCCAGCAGCTTGGGTCGCGGGGGGGACCCTAGCGCAGATACGCAGTATTTT
CASSLGRGGDPSADTQYF
>TRBD2|TRBJ2-1|.|TRBV19
TGTGCCAGTAGTATATCAGCGGGGGGGTCCTACAATGAGCAGTTCTTC
CASSISAGGSYNEQFF
>TRBD2|TRBJ2-3|.|TRBV27
TGTGCCACTCGCGCGGGAGGGCCAGGGAATACGCAGTATTTT
CATRAGGPGNTQYF
>.|TRBJ1-3|once|TRBV29-1
TGCAGCGTTGAGATTCCGGTTCAGGGGAAAAACACCATATATTTT
CSVEIPVQGKNTIYF
>.|TRBJ1-3|few|TRBV10-3
TGTGCCATCAGTGAGCACAGATCTGGAAACACCATATATTTT
CAISEHRSGNTIYF
>.|TRBJ1-2|.|TRBV6-6
TGTGCCAGCATCGATTGGTCGGGGGAGAATGGCTACACCTTC
CASIDWSGENGYTF
>.|TRBJ2-2|.|TRBV6-6
TGTGCCAGCAGTTACTCCTTTCGGGGGAACACCGGGGAGCTGTTTTTT
CASSYSFRGNTGELFF
>.|TRBJ1-5|.|TRBV5-6
TGTGCCAGCAGCTTGGGGGGGCGCAATCAGCCCCAGCATTTT
CASSLGGRNQPQHF
>.|TRBJ1-2|.|TRBV18
TGTGCCAGCTCAAACTCTCAGGGGCAGGAAGGCTACACCTTC
CASSNSQGQEGYTF
>.|TRBJ2-2|.|TRBV7-9
TGTGCCAGCAGCCCACAGGGACCGCCGAACACCGGGGAGCTGTTTTTT
CASSPQGPPNTGELFF
>TRBD1|TRBJ1-4|.|TRBV4-1
TGCGCCAGCAGCCCGCGGGACAGGGGGCGCGATAATGAAAAACTGTTTTTT
CASSPRDRGRDNEKLFF
>.|TRBJ2-1|.|TRBV27
TGTGCCAGCAGTCTAGGGAGCGAATTTGAGCAGTTCTTC
CASSLGSEFEQFF
>TRBD2|TRBJ2-1|once|TRBV7-3
TGTGCCAGCAGCTTAACTAGCGGGGACTATGAGCAGTTCTTC
CASSLTSGDYEQFF
>.|TRBJ1-1|.|TRBV29-1
TGCAGCGTGACAGCGTTTTCGAACACTGAAGCTTTCTTT
CSVTAFSNTEAFF
>.|TRBJ2-1|.|TRBV28
TGTGCCAGCAGTTCTGTCGGGACAACCTCCTACAATGAGCAGTTCTTC
CASSSVGTTSYNEQFF
>.|TRBJ1-4|few|TRBV4-1
TGCGCCAGCAGCCATTGGGTACAGACCGCAACTAATGAAAAACTGTTTTTT
CASSHWVQTATNEKLFF
>TRBD2|TRBJ2-3|.|TRBV7-3
TGTGCCAGCAGCCCGGGGACTAGCGGGAGGGATACGCAGTATTTT
CASSPGTSGRDTQYF
>.|TRBJ2-3|.|TRBV19
TGTGTCAGTAGTATAAAGGGACTCACCACAGATACGCAGTATTTT
CVSSIKGLTTDTQYF
>.|TRBJ2-2|.|TRBV28
TGTACCAGCCTTCAGTTGAACACCGGGGAGCTGTTTTTT
CTSLQLNTGELFF
>.|TRBJ2-7|.|TRBV10-3
TGTGCCACCCGGGAAACCCCCTACGAGCAGTACTTC
CATRETPYEQYF
>TRBD1|TRBJ1-2|.|TRBV7-9
TGTGCCAGCAGCTTACCCCCCGCGGGACAGCTAAATGGCTACACCTTC
CASSLPPAGQLNGYTF
>.|TRBJ1-3|.|TRBV6-6
TGTGCCAGCACCACCCAGGGGTCTGGAAACACCATATATTTT
CASTTQGSGNTIYF